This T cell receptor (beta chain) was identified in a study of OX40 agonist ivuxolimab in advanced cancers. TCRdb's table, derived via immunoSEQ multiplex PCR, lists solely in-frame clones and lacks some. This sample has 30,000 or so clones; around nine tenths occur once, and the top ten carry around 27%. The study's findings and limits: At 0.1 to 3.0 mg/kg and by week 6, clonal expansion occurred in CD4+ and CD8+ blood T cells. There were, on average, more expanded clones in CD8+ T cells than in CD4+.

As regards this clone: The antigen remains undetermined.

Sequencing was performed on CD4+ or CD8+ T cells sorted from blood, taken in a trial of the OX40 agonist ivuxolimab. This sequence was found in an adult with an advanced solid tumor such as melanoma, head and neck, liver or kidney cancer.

CDR3 sequence: CSARRGDNYGYTF. The CDR3 region has the DNA TGCAGCGCTCGGAGAGGGGACAACTATGGCTACACCTTC. The gene calls are TRBV29-1 and TRBJ1-2, with a weak D call TRBD1 (5 bases). This CDR3 contains 13 residues. The V and J ends lost 7 bases and 2 bases respectively, with 14 bases between them. The germline gives CDR1 SQVTM, CDR2 ANQGSEA.